Each of the 17 T cell receptor beta chains below was sequenced from the same sample in a study of T-cell reconstitution after alpha-beta-depleted transplantation in children. Unique molecular identifiers were used in preparing the TCRbeta library. TCRdb independently ran MiXCR on the PCR reads; one entry per CDR3 protein. Of hundreds of thousands of distinct CDR3 sequences detected, around 15% appear once; the ten largest clones hold just over 40%. Sequenced here: PBMCs, mostly from graft donor cells, sampled 360 days after TCRalphabeta/CD19-depleted stem cell transplant. Every receptor here comes from a male patient under 10 years old who had a stem cell transplant for acute lymphoblastic leukemia, so the T cells may come from the graft donor.

This clonotype came up many times. This chain uses TRBV6-5 with TRBJ1-2; 8 bases match TRBD1. V shed 0 bases and J 5 bases; nucleotides not matched to a gene: 2. CDR3 length equals 14 residues. Germline CDR1 and CDR2: MNHEY and SVGAGI. CDR3 in DNA: TGTGCCAGCAGTTACTCGGACAGGGAATATGGCTACACCTTC. It yields the protein CASSYSDREYGYTF.

This sequence joins TRBV7-2 and TRBJ2-7; the match to TRBD2 covers 7 bases. Germline V CDR1 and CDR2: SGHTA, FQGNSA. The CDR3 runs 13 residues. Trimming cost V 4 bases and J 2 bases; bases outside gene matches: 2. The CDR3 loop is CASSSSGAYEQYF. CDR3 DNA: TGTGCCAGCAGCTCGAGCGGGGCCTACGAGCAGTACTTC.

This clonotype occurred a few times. This chain connects TRBV20-1 to TRBJ2-2, with 13 bases matching TRBD2. Germline CDR1 DFQATT, CDR2 SNEGSKA (reference sequence). CDR3 length equals 17 residues. V gave up 3 bases and J gave up 3 bases; unmatched junction bases: 7. The DNA of the CDR3 is TGCAGTGCTAGGAAACTAGCGGGAGGGTGGGACACCGGGGAGCTGTTTTTT. It codes for CSARKLAGGWDTGELFF.

This clonotype was found a few times. J is TRBJ1-2 and V is TRBV4-3; D not certain. The germline CDR1 and CDR2 sequences are LGHNA and YSLEER. The CDR3 sequence is 13 residues long. Trimming took off 4 bases at V and 0 bases at J, with 6 bases between the two ends. Here the CDR3 DNA reads TGCGCCAGCAGCCGCACAGCTAACTATGGCTACACCTTC. It encodes CASSRTANYGYTF.

There are a few counts of this clonotype. The CDR3 nucleotides read TGCAGTGCTAGAGAGGGCGGGGTGAACACCGGGGAGCTGTTTTTT. Amino acid sequence: CSAREGGVNTGELFF. The chain uses TRBV20-1 and TRBJ2-2; tentatively, D is TRBD2 (6 bases). Trimming left V 0 bases short and J 1 base short, with 9 bases between. Germline assignment: CDR1 DFQATT and CDR2 SNEGSKA (reference sequence). This CDR3 has 15 residues.

This chain uses TRBV20-1 with TRBJ1-4, with no clear D. V dropped 4 bases and J dropped 7 bases, with 4 bases sitting between them. The CDR3 contains 10 residues. Germline-derived CDR1 and CDR2 are DFQATT and SNEGSKA (reference sequence). DNA of the CDR3: TGCAGTGCTATGAGTGAAAAACTGTTTTTT. Residues: CSAMSEKLFF.

This rearrangement joins TRBV5-1 to TRBJ1-4, with 8 bases aligning to TRBD1. Germline assignment: CDR1 SGHRS and CDR2 YFSETQ. CDR3 length: 16 residues. Germline trimming cut 6 bases from V and 4 bases from J; bases unmatched to any gene: 11. The CDR3 DNA is TGCGCCAGCAAAAGGACCCTGGGACAGGTTAATGAAAAACTGTTTTTT. Translation gives CASKRTLGQVNEKLFF.

In its sample, this clonotype was seen many times. DNA of the CDR3: TGCGCCAGCAGCCCGATGGGAGTCAACACAGATACGCAGTATTTT. Amino acid sequence: CASSPMGVNTDTQYF. V and J are TRBV5-1 and TRBJ2-3, with D possibly being TRBD2 (5 bases). Germline lookup yields CDR1 SGHRS and CDR2 YFSETQ. Trimming removed 4 bases from V and 2 bases from J, with 14 bases in between. This CDR3 region has 15 residues.

This clonotype was observed at least ten times. The chain has TRBV4-1 and TRBJ2-7, with D perhaps TRBD2 (6 bases). CDR1 is MGHRA and CDR2 is YSYEKL in the germline V gene. V dropped 1 base and J dropped 6 bases, with 16 bases sitting between them. This CDR3 has 15 residues. The CDR3 sequence: CASSQGLRDFGEQYF. CDR3 nucleotides: TGCGCCAGCAGCCAAGGTCTTCGGGACTTCGGCGAGCAGTACTTC.

This clonotype was seen only a few times. The chain links TRBV15 to TRBJ2-7, with TRBD2 as a possible D gene (5 bases). V lost 1 base to trimming and J lost 6 bases, with 13 bases between them. Germline-derived CDR1 and CDR2 are LNHNV and YYDKDF (reference sequence). The CDR3 spans 14 residues. CDR3 DNA: TGTGCCACCAGCAGAGGGAGGACGGGGATCGAGCAGTACTTC. This sequence encodes CATSRGRTGIEQYF.

This clonotype was seen at least ten times. V and J are TRBV12-3 or TRBV12-4 and TRBJ1-6; D may be TRBD1 (5 bases). The CDR3 covers 15 residues. The V and J ends lost 4 bases and 6 bases respectively, with 13 bases between them. This CDR3 reads CASSWGQGLNSPLHF. CDR3 nucleotides: TGTGCCAGCAGTTGGGGCCAGGGTCTTAATTCACCCCTCCACTTT.

This chain uses TRBV18 with TRBJ2-5; 10 bases align to TRBD2. This CDR3 is 14 amino acids long. With V trimmed by 6 bases and J by 7 bases, 8 bases remained unmatched. The V gene's germline CDR1 is KGHSH and CDR2 LQKENI. The CDR3 bases are TGTGCCAGCTCGCCCCAACTAGCGGGAAGGACCCAGTACTTC. Its translation is CASSPQLAGRTQYF. Supplemented by reference TRBV18 and TRBJ2-5, the full variable domain reads NAGVMQNPRHLVRRRGQEARLRCSPMKGHSHVYWYRQLPEEGLKFMVYLQKENIIDESGMPKERFSAEFPKEGPSILRIQQVVRGDSAAYFCASSPQLAGRTQYFGPGTRLLVL.

This clonotype was observed a few times. The chain couples TRBV28 to TRBJ1-4; 10 nucleotides match TRBD1. The ends lost 10 bases at V and 6 bases at J; junction bases unmatched: 5. The CDR3 is 13 amino acids. The germline V gene encodes CDR1 MDHEN and CDR2 SYDVKM. CDR3 amino acids: CATTDRGHEKLFF. The CDR3 nucleotides read TGTGCCACCACCGACAGGGGGCATGAAAAACTGTTTTTT.

The V gene is TRBV7-9, the J gene TRBJ2-7; 8 bases agree with TRBD2. The CDR3 is made up of 15 amino acids. Germline assignment: CDR1 SEHNR and CDR2 FQNEAQ (reference sequence). J gave up 3 bases and V 7 bases, and 11 bases lay outside the gene matches. CDR3 nucleotides: TGTGCCAGCACCCCAGACTTGGCGGGAGGCTACGAGCAGTACTTC. Residues: CASTPDLAGGYEQYF.

This clonotype showed up many times. CDR3 in amino acids: CASSLVGGKLFF. Here the CDR3 DNA reads TGTGCCAGCAGTTTGGTAGGGGGAAAACTGTTTTTT. The chain links TRBV25-1 to TRBJ1-4, with D possibly being TRBD1 (6 bases). This CDR3 region has 12 residues. V lost 5 bases and J 10 bases, leaving 11 bases between the germline ends. Per germline, CDR1 MGHDK and CDR2 SYGVNS.

V usage is TRBV10-3 and J usage is TRBJ2-5; no clear D. CDR3 length equals 14 residues. The ends were cut back, 0 bases at V and 1 base at J, with 6 bases in the middle. Germline V gene data show CDR1 as ENHRY and CDR2 as SYGVKD. CDR3 DNA: TGTGCCATCAGTGAGTCCGAAGGCCAAGAGACCCAGTACTTC. Encoded protein: CAISESEGQETQYF.

V and J are TRBV10-3 and TRBJ2-7, with TRBD1 matching 7 bases. The germline CDR1 and CDR2 sequences are ENHRY and SYGVKD. V lost 3 bases and J lost 2; bases outside the gene matches: 4. The CDR3 loop spans 14 amino acids. As DNA, the CDR3 is TGTGCCATCAGTGAACAGGGGAGAGCCTACGAGCAGTACTTC. Translating gives CAISEQGRAYEQYF.